The 10 T cell receptor beta chains reported below all come from one sample, sequenced in a study of blood T cell repertoires in COVID-19. Assay: immunoSEQ multiplex PCR; the TCRdb copy retains only in-frame clones and omits some. The sample yields around 70,000 clones, around 88% seen once. The sequenced material came from peripheral blood. Source of these receptors: a man aged 60 to 69 with acute or convalescent COVID-19.

The sample holds one count of this clone. The DNA for the CDR3 is TGTGCCAGCAGCGCGGCCGGGACTAGCGGGAGATATACGCAGTATTTT. Translated: CASSAAGTSGRYTQYF. The chain is built from TRBV2 and TRBJ2-3, with 14 positions matching TRBD2. CDR1 is SNHLY and CDR2 is FYNNEI in the germline V gene. J lost 7 bases, V lost 6 bases, and 9 bases had no gene match. This CDR3 is built from 16 residues. The variable domain in full, with the rest retrieved from reference TRBV2 and TRBJ2-3, is EPEVTQTPSHQVTQMGQEVILRCVPISNHLYFYWYRQILGQKVEFLVSFYNNEISEKSEIFDDQFSVERPDGSNFTLKIRSTKLEDSAMYFCASSAAGTSGRYTQYFGPGTRLTVL.

The chain links TRBV27 to TRBJ2-2, with a weak D call TRBD2 (5 bases). The length of the CDR3 is 13 residues. V lost 4 bases and J 3 bases, leaving 6 bases between the germline ends. Per germline, CDR1 MNHEY and CDR2 SMNVEV (reference sequence). The CDR3 DNA follows: TGTGCCAGCAGTTCGGGGTACACCGGGGAGCTGTTTTTT. This gives the protein CASSSGYTGELFF.

A single count supports this clone. The chain employs TRBV11-2 and TRBJ1-2, with 9 bases that match TRBD1. V lost 1 base, J lost 4 bases, and 4 bases stayed unmatched. In germline, CDR1 is SGHAT, CDR2 FQNNGV. This CDR3 has 15 residues. CDR3 in amino acids: CASSLARDRAYGYTF. The CDR3 DNA reads as TGTGCCAGCAGCTTAGCGCGGGACAGGGCCTATGGCTACACCTTC.

This rearrangement joins TRBV24-1 to TRBJ2-4; 7 bases fit TRBD1. With V trimmed by 7 bases and J by 9 bases, 8 bases remained unmatched. The V gene's germline CDR1 is KGHDR and CDR2 SFDVKD. The CDR3 runs 13 residues. CDR3: CATSNPTGSIQYF. For the CDR3, the DNA is TGTGCCACCAGCAACCCGACAGGGAGCATTCAGTACTTC.

In its sample, this clone was seen a few times. The chain joins TRBV30 to TRBJ1-5; the D gene is possibly TRBD1 (5 bases). Trimming took off 0 bases at V and 0 bases at J, with 12 bases between the two ends. This CDR3 region has 16 residues. In germline, CDR1 is GTSNPN, CDR2 SVGIG (reference sequence). The CDR3 nucleotides are TGTGCCTGGAGTGTGGGGGGAATGGATAGCAATCAGCCCCAGCATTTT. Translation gives CAWSVGGMDSNQPQHF.

The gene calls are TRBV19 and TRBJ1-1; the match to TRBD1 covers 7 bases. The V gene's germline CDR1 is LNHDA and CDR2 SQIVND (reference sequence). This CDR3 has 15 amino acids. Unmatched junction bases numbered 4, after V lost 1 base and J lost 2 bases. As DNA, the CDR3 is TGTGCCAGTAGTATAGTTTGGACAGGAAACACTGAAGCTTTCTTT. This encodes CASSIVWTGNTEAFF.

The chain recombines TRBV10-3 with TRBJ1-1, with 7 bases aligning to TRBD1. The length of the CDR3 is 14 residues. V lost 6 bases to trimming and J lost 4 bases; unmatched junction nucleotides: 8. CDR1 is ENHRY, CDR2 SYGVKD, per germline. The chain's CDR3 is CAIRIDRVATEAFF. CDR3 in DNA: TGTGCCATCAGGATAGACAGGGTAGCCACTGAAGCTTTCTTT.

The V gene is TRBV5-1, the J gene TRBJ2-7; perhaps TRBD1 as D (5 bases). Germline V gene lookup returns CDR1 SGHRS and CDR2 YFSETQ. The CDR3 covers 15 residues. V gave up 4 bases and J gave up 2 bases, with 16 bases separating them. The CDR3 sequence is CASSAVQGFPYEQYF. In nucleotides, the CDR3 is TGCGCCAGCAGCGCGGTTCAGGGTTTCCCCTACGAGCAGTACTTC.

In this sample, this clone turned up a few times. CDR3 nucleotide sequence: TGTGCCAGTAGTGACCGGGACAGGGGGACTGAAGCTTTCTTT. This gives the protein CASSDRDRGTEAFF. The genes are TRBV19 and TRBJ1-1, with 11 positions matching TRBD1. The CDR3 runs to 14 residues. The V gene's germline CDR1 is LNHDA and CDR2 SQIVND (reference sequence). Trimming took 5 bases from V and 5 from J; bases not matched to a gene: 4.

This rearrangement joins TRBV27 to TRBJ2-7; D not certain. Germline V gene sequence: CDR1 MNHEY, CDR2 SMNVEV (reference sequence). The V end was cut by 2 bases, the J end by 1 base, with 12 bases between. There are 15 residues in the CDR3. The DNA for the CDR3 is TGTGCCAGCAGTTTAACAGACACGAGTTCCTACGAGCAGTACTTC. Encoded protein: CASSLTDTSSYEQYF.